A single T cell receptor (beta chain) is shown here with its context. Which antigen it targets is not known. No clone much larger than this one lies a single base away; base qualities are absent. V is reduced by 3 bases and J by 3 bases, leaving a spacing of 11 bases between them. The CDR3, cysteine through phenylalanine, is 14 amino acids long. Only the CDR3 part of the read is kept: 42 bases, read in frame from the first base. In the germline V gene (reference sequence), CDR1 corresponds to MNHEY and CDR2 to SMNVEV. This specimen comes from a study of T cell responses to AZD1222 COVID-19 vaccine (dated by TCRdb to 2020 to 2022). Regarding the complete study: AZD1222 recipients with second doses at about 4 weeks or about 12 weeks were pooled, because spike-specific TCR depth and breadth did not differ between schedules. TCR sequencing was performed for about 240 trial participants, of whom around 200 were given two doses of AZD1222 and some 26 were given two doses of MenACWY control vaccine. Trial participants were enrolled by age into subgroups of 18-55, 56-69 and 70-plus years, and around 140, 26 and 57 TCR-sequenced participants, respectively, were included in these subgroups.

The CDR3 regions of human TCRbeta chains were analyzed by immunosequencing. In the original analysis: TCRs in the repertoires were compared against a reference library of SARS-CoV-2-specific TCRs that had been generated with the MIRA antigen-specificity platform. Breadth meant the fraction of unique TCRs that were SARS-CoV-2-associated, whereas depth meant the fraction of total T cells that were SARS-CoV-2-associated. Using the MIRA data, every spike-specific TCR was mapped to the spike region that the TCR reacted to and assigned to either a CD4 or a CD8 class. Log10-transformed breadth and depth values were compared by one-way ANOVA with Sidak's multiple comparisons tests. In TCRdb, the immuneACCESS table is reduced to in-frame sequences with V and J assigned. These tables do not hold every clone; where another copy was compared, an unresolved V gene accounts for under half, and the others remain unexplained. V and J calls and clone size are those listed in that table; D and trimming were worked out from the DNA. In this sample the table shows around 250,000 clones, approximately 93% of which occur a single time. 0.55% of the sample is taken by the ten largest.

The full study reports these points: Conclusions about previously exposed vaccinees were limited because only a handful of AZD1222 recipients were SARS-CoV-2 seropositive at baseline. Participants were mostly white British and included more females than males, and it was suggested by the authors that clonal diversity may have been underestimated. In the small 56-69-year group, the increase in depth fell short of significance, most likely because of low power. No day 14 peak-response samples were available, so repertoires were characterized only after the peak T cell response. After two AZD1222 doses, spike-specific TCR breadth and depth were significantly higher than at day 0 and than in MenACWY recipients. The whole spike protein was spanned by vaccine-associated CD4 TCRs, and dominant responses were seen in regions 160-218 and 743-854. Reportedly, almost half of the unique spike-specific TCRs recognized epitopes lying outside the regions that are mutated in the B.1.351 and B.1.1.7 variants.

Reading the label with the study, this specimen's time point is: baseline before first vaccination. Samples from vaccinated people were obtained from the UK trials COV001 and COV002, which included a single-blind randomized controlled phase 2/3 trial of AZD1222 (ChAdOx1 nCoV-19) in healthy adults. For TCRbeta chain sequencing, PBMC samples were collected from trial participants at day 0 and at day 28 after the second dose. The chain is assembled from TRBV27 and TRBJ2-5, with the D gene call left open. The material was peripheral blood, obtained on day 0 of AZD1222 vaccination. This receptor was taken from an adult in good health. The CDR3 protein sequence reads: CASSLQAPKETQYF. In nucleotides, the sequence is TGTGCCAGCAGTTTGCAGGCCCCAAAAGAGACCCAGTACTTC.